This entry describes one T cell receptor beta chain. Its antigen is still unknown. The junction departs from the called germline gene at one end, perhaps through a read error. These data are taken from a study of blood T cells in healthy people across ages. General study points: The unknown donor CMV status may have confounded expanded clonotype changes. Measured against age, TCR beta diversity per million T cells decreased in a roughly linear manner.

Germline values: CDR1 MNHNS, CDR2 SASEGT. The CDR3 totals 14 residues. Using a J-beta primer mix together with a sample-barcoded 5' primer, a second PCR was run for about 7 to 12 cycles. One entry per CDR3 protein results from TCRdb running MiXCR on the 5' RACE reads. The sample lists some 290,000 distinct CDR3 sequences; around 29% were seen once. V gene TRBV6-1 combines with J gene TRBJ1-2; D call uncertain. The TCR was taken from a woman between 65 and 79 years old in good health. Sequenced input: blood. In DNA, the CDR3 is TGTGCCAGCAGTGAAGATGTCAGGTCCTATGGCTGCACCTTC. Its protein is CASSEDVRSYGCTF.